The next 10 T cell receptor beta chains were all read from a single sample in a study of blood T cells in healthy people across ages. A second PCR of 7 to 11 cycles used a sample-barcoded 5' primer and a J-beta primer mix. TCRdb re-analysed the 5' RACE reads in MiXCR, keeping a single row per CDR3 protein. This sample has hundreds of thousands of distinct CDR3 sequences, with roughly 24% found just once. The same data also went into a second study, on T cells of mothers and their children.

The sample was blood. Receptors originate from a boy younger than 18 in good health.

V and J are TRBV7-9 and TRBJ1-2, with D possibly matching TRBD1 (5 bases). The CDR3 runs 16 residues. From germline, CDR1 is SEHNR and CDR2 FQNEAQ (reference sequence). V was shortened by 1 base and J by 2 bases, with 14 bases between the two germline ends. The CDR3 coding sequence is TGTGCCAGCAGCTTAGGTGATACAGGAATAAACTATGGCTACACCTTC. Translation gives CASSLGDTGINYGYTF.

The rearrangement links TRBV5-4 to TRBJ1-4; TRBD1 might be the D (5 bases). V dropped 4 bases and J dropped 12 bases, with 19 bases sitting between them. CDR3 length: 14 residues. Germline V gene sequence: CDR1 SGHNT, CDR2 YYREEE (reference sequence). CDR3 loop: CASSAEGLFSELFF. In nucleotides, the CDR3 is TGTGCCAGCAGCGCAGAGGGGTTGTTTTCGGAACTGTTTTTT.

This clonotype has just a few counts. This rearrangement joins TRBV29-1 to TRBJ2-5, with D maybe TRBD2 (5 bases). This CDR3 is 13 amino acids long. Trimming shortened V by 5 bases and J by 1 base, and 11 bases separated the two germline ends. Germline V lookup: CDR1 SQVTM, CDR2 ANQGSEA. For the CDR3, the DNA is TGCAGCGTTCAAGGAGGACTCCAAGAGACCCAGTACTTC. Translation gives CSVQGGLQETQYF.

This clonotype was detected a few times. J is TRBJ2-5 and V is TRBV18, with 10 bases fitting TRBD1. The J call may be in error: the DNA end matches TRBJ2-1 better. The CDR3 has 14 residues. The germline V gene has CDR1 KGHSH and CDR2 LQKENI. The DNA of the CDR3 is TGTGCCAGCGTACCGGGACAGGGGTTCGGTGAGCAGTTCTTC. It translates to CASVPGQGFGEQFF.

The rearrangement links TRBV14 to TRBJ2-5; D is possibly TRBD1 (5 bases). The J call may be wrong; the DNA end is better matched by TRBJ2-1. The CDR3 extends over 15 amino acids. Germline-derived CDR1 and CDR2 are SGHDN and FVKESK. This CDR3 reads CASSQGGPLYNEQFF. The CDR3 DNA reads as TGTGCCAGCAGCCAAGGGGGCCCCTTATACAATGAGCAGTTCTTC.

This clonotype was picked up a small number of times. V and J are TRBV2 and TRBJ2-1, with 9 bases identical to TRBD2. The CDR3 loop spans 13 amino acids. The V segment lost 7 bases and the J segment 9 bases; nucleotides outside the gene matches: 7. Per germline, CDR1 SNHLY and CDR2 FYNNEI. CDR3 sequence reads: CASTISSGVEQFF. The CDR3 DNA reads TGTGCCAGCACTATTTCTAGCGGGGTTGAGCAGTTCTTC.

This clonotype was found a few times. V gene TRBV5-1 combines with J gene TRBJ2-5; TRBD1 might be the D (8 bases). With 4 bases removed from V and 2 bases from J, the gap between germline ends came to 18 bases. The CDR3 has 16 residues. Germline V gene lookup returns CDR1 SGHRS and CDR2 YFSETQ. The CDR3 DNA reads TGCGCCAGCAGCCCCCGGACAGGGAGGGGGCAAGAGACCCAGTACTTC. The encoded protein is CASSPRTGRGQETQYF.

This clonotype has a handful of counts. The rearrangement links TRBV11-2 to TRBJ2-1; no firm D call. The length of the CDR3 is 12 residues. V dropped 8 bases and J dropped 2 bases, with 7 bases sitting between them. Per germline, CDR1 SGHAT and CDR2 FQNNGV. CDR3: CASRPPYNEQFF. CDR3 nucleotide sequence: TGTGCCAGCCGGCCTCCCTACAATGAGCAGTTCTTC.

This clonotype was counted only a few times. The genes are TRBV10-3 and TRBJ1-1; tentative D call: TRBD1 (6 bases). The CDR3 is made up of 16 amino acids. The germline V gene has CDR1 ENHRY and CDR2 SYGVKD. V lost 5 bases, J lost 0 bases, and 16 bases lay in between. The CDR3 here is CAISSQGWPMNTEAFF. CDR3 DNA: TGTGCCATCAGTTCACAGGGATGGCCCATGAACACTGAAGCTTTCTTT.

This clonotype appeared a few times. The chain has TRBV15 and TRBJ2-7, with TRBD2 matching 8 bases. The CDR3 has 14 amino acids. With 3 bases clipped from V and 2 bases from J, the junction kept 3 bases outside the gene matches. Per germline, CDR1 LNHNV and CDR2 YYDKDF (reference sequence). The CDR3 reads CATSSGGLAYEQYF. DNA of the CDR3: TGTGCCACCAGCAGCGGGGGACTAGCCTACGAGCAGTACTTC.